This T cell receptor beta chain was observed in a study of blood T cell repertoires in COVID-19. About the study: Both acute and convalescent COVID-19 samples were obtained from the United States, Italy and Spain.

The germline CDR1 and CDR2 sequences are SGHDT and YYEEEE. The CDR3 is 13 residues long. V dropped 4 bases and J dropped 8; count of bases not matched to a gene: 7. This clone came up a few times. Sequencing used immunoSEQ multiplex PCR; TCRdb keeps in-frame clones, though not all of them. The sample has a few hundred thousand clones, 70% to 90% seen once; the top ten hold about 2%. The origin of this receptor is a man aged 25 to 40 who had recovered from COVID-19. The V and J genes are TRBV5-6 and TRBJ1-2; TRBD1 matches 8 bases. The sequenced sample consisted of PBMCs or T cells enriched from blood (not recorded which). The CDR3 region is CASSPDRAWGYTF. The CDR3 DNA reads TGTGCCAGCAGCCCGGACAGGGCGTGGGGCTACACCTTC.